This T cell receptor (beta chain) stems from a study of T cell responses to AZD1222 COVID-19 vaccine (dated by TCRdb to the early 2020s). At the level of the whole study: AZD1222 recipients whose second dose came at about 4 weeks and those whose second dose came at about 12 weeks were combined into one group, since spike-specific TCR depth and breadth did not differ between the two schedules. A total of approximately 230 trial participants underwent TCR sequencing, of whom some 210 received two doses of AZD1222 and around 25 received two doses of the MenACWY control vaccine. Trial participants were enrolled into age subgroups of 18-55, 56-69 and 70-plus years, which contained around 150, 28 and 57 TCR-sequenced participants, respectively. Findings and caveats that apply to the study as a whole: Because no day 14 peak-response samples were available, repertoires were characterized only after the peak T cell response. Conclusions about previously exposed vaccinees are limited, since just 5 to 7 AZD1222 recipients were seropositive for SARS-CoV-2 at baseline. Reportedly, almost half of the unique spike-specific TCRs recognized epitopes lying outside the regions that are mutated in the B.1.351 and B.1.1.7 variants. Participants were mostly white British and included more females than males, and it was suggested by the authors that clonal diversity may have been underestimated. After two AZD1222 doses, spike-specific TCR breadth and depth were significantly higher than at day 0 and than in MenACWY recipients. The 56-69-year group was small, and its depth increase did not reach significance, likely because of low power. Vaccine-associated CD4 TCRs spanned the whole spike protein, with dominant responses in regions 160-218 and 743-854.

V and J lose 4 bases and 3 bases, and a span of 12 bases separates them. The CDR3 sequence holds 14 residues, the cysteine and phenylalanine included. The CDR3 DNA has 42 bases and is translated from base 1. Based on the germline V gene, the CDR1 and CDR2 sequences are SNHLY and FYNNEI. The CDR3 regions of human TCRbeta chains were analyzed by immunosequencing. In the paper's pipeline: TCRs in the repertoires were matched against a reference library of SARS-CoV-2-specific TCRs that had been generated with the MIRA antigen-specificity platform. Breadth was defined as the fraction of unique TCRs that were SARS-CoV-2-associated, and depth was defined as the fraction of total T cells that were SARS-CoV-2-associated. Each spike-specific TCR was assigned to its reactive spike region and to a CD4 or CD8 class using the MIRA data. Log10-transformed breadth and depth values were compared by one-way ANOVA with Sidak's multiple comparisons tests. TCRdb mirrors the immuneACCESS table, restricted to in-frame sequences. Some clones are absent from its copies; in checked studies, under half trace to an unresolved V gene, and the reason for the others is unknown. V, J and clone size reflect that table, while D and trimming were determined from the DNA. The sample yields 110,000 to 150,000 clones; about nine tenths were counted once. The ten largest clonotypes hold 4% to 5% of the sample.

The time point label on this specimen signifies: baseline before first vaccination. The vaccinee samples were drawn from two UK trials, COV001 and COV002, one of which was a single-blind randomized controlled phase 2/3 trial testing AZD1222 (ChAdOx1 nCoV-19) in healthy adults. Trial participant PBMC samples were collected at day 0 and day 28 after the second dose for TCRbeta chain sequencing. A remark on this clone: Its antigen is still unknown. Base qualities are not at hand, and no much larger clone is one base apart.

This sequence originates from an adult in good health. The sample in question was peripheral blood, obtained on day 0 of AZD1222 vaccination. The V and J genes are TRBV2 and TRBJ1-2; 5 matching bases give a weak D call of TRBD1. The CDR3 sequence is CASSVGGRDYGYTF. The nucleotides are TGTGCCAGCAGTGTCGGGGGTAGGGACTATGGCTACACCTTC.